This T cell receptor beta chain derives from a study of cytomegalovirus exposure and HLA in healthy donors. Study overall: Some 87 million unique TCRs from HLA-typed donors were held in an early release of data.

Germline V lookup: CDR1 MDHEN, CDR2 SYDVKM. V gave up 7 bases and J gave up 10 bases; unmatched junction bases: 7. This CDR3 is 14 amino acids long. This PCR relied on a set of 60 Vbeta primers and 13 Jbeta primers. Generated by immunoSEQ multiplex PCR, the TCRdb table keeps only in-frame clones and is missing some. Here the sample spans 73,000 or so clones, approximately 78% being singletons. The clonotype comes from a human donor in good health. The J gene is TRBJ2-1, the V gene TRBV28; 13 bases match TRBD2. The specimen was PBMCs. The CDR3 DNA follows: TGTGCCAGCAAAGCGGGACTAGCGGGGACCGAGCAGTTCTTC. Its protein product is CASKAGLAGTEQFF.